This TCR beta chain derives from a study of T cells after somatic rescue of genetic block. V lost 3 bases to trimming and J lost 3 bases, with 16 bases between them. From germline, CDR1 is KGHSH and CDR2 LQKENI. The CDR3 loop spans 16 amino acids. TCRdb's table, derived via immunoSEQ multiplex PCR, lists solely in-frame clones and lacks some. Of approximately 100,000 clones in the sample, about 90% were seen once. This receptor was obtained from a woman younger than 35. Sequencing was done on a sample of peripheral blood mononuclear cells (PBMCs). The V call is TRBV18, the J call TRBJ2-3, with D perhaps being TRBD1 or TRBD2 (5 bases each). The CDR3: CASSPMGTWGTDTQYF. Here the CDR3 DNA reads TGTGCCAGCTCACCGATGGGAACCTGGGGGACAGATACGCAGTATTTT.